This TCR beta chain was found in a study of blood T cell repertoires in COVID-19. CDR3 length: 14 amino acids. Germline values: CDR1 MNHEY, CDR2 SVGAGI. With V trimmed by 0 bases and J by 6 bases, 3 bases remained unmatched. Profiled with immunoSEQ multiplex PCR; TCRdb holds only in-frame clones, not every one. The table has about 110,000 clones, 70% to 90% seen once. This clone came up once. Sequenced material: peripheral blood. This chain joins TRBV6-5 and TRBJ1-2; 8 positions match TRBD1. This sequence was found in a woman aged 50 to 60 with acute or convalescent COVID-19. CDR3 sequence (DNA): TGTGCCAGCAGTTACTCCTGGACAGGGCATGGCTACACCTTC. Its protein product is CASSYSWTGHGYTF.